These 17 T cell receptor beta chains share one sample of origin, sequenced in a study of identifying expanded T cells in peripheral blood. The method was immunoSEQ multiplex PCR; TCRdb's version includes in-frame clones alone and lacks a portion of them. The sample holds about 110,000 clones, 88% seen once. The material sequenced was blood. The origin of the receptors is a person between 18 and 70 years old in good health.

The rearrangement links TRBV11-2 to TRBJ1-2; D not certain. In germline, CDR1 is SGHAT, CDR2 FQNNGV. V lost 3 bases and J lost 0, with 8 bases in between. The length of the CDR3 is 14 residues. CDR3 amino acids: CASSFTLSNYGYTF. The CDR3 coding sequence is TGTGCCAGCAGCTTCACTTTATCTAACTATGGCTACACCTTC.

The chain links TRBV6-4 to TRBJ1-5; D remains ambiguous. The CDR3 runs to 8 residues. Germline CDR1 and CDR2: MRHNA and SNTAGT. The DNA of the CDR3 is TGTGCAAATCAGCCCCAGCATTTT. Encoded protein: CANQPQHF.

The rearrangement joins TRBV20-1 to TRBJ1-2; D possibly corresponds to TRBD1 (5 bases). Germline V gene data show CDR1 as DFQATT and CDR2 as SNEGSKA (reference sequence). V was pared by 3 bases and J by 8 bases, with 10 bases between. The CDR3 sequence is 11 residues long. CDR3 loop: CSASRDGGYTF. CDR3 nucleotide sequence: TGCAGTGCTAGTCGGGACGGCGGCTACACCTTC.

V is TRBV18 and J is TRBJ2-1, with 11 bases aligning to TRBD2. CDR1 and CDR2 (germline): KGHSH, LQKENI. The CDR3 is 16 residues long. V shed 6 bases, J shed 4 bases, and the junction held 8 bases outside the gene matches. CDR3: CASSYKTSGAYNEQFF. DNA for the CDR3: TGTGCCAGCTCCTACAAGACTAGCGGGGCTTACAATGAGCAGTTCTTC.

The chain is built from TRBV19 and TRBJ1-5; no reliable D call. Germline-derived CDR1 and CDR2 are LNHDA and SQIVND (reference sequence). V lost 5 bases and J 2 bases, leaving 10 bases between the germline ends. The CDR3 sequence is 14 residues long. The CDR3 DNA is TGTGCCAGTAGTGAGCGGTTGGGCAATCAGCCCCAGCATTTT. Protein: CASSERLGNQPQHF.

This clone came up a few times. The chain joins TRBV21-1 to TRBJ2-5; the D call TRBD1 from the table was never checked on the DNA. TRBV21-1 is a known pseudogene. CDR3 length: 15 amino acids. For the CDR3, the DNA is TGTGCCAGCAGCTCCCCCGGACAGAAAGGTGGGACCCAGTACTTC. It encodes CASSSPGQKGGTQYF.

This clone was observed once. CDR3 sequence reads: CASSYQQGSDTEAFF. The CDR3 DNA sequence: TGCGCCAGCAGCTATCAACAGGGCAGTGACACTGAAGCTTTCTTT. The chain combines TRBV5-1 with TRBJ1-1; D possibly corresponds to TRBD1 (6 bases). V dropped 3 bases and J dropped 3 bases, with 15 bases sitting between them. CDR1 SGHRS and CDR2 YFSETQ come from the germline V gene. The CDR3 sequence is 15 residues long.

The rearrangement joins TRBV7-2 to TRBJ2-5; a weak D match, TRBD1 (5 bases). Germline assignment: CDR1 SGHTA and CDR2 FQGNSA. V was pared by 3 bases and J by 5 bases, with 10 bases between. The CDR3 is 13 residues long. Here the CDR3 DNA reads TGTGCCAGCAGCTTCGACAGAATTGAGACCCAGTACTTC. It translates to CASSFDRIETQYF.

V gene TRBV9 combines with J gene TRBJ1-1; the D is unclear. The CDR3 totals 14 residues. The V end was cut by 0 bases, the J end by 1 base, with 7 bases between. Looked up from germline, CDR1 is SGDLS and CDR2 is YYNGEE. The CDR3 spells CASSVVLPNTEAFF. The CDR3 DNA is TGTGCCAGCAGCGTAGTCCTTCCGAACACTGAAGCTTTCTTT.

Turning to this clone: The junction shows a germline mismatch at one end, possibly a read error. The CDR3 DNA sequence: TGTGCCACCAGCCGAGATAAGACAGGGAAGGAGACCCAGTACTTC. It translates to CATSRDKTGKETQYF. The chain couples TRBV15 to TRBJ2-5; 7 nucleotides match TRBD1. Germline CDR1 is LNHNV and CDR2 is YYDKDF (reference sequence). CDR3 length equals 15 residues. Together with reference TRBV15 and TRBJ2-5, the CDR3 gives the full variable domain: DAMVIQNPRYQVTQFGKPVTLSCSQTLNHNVMYWYQQKSSQAPKLLFHYYDKDFNNEADTPDNFQSRRPNTSFCFLDIRSPGLGDTAMYLCATSRDKTGKETQYFGPGTRLLVL.

The chain uses TRBV29-1 and TRBJ2-3, with a weak D call TRBD1 (5 bases). CDR1 and CDR2 from the germline V gene are SQVTM and ANQGSEA. This CDR3 region has 14 residues. V shed 4 bases and J shed 0 bases, with 11 bases lying between them. The CDR3 loop reads CSVVTETSTDTQYF. The DNA for the CDR3 is TGCAGCGTTGTGACAGAGACTAGCACAGATACGCAGTATTTT.

The chain uses TRBV14 and TRBJ2-3; D is perhaps TRBD2 (5 bases). CDR3 length: 13 amino acids. CDR1 and CDR2 (germline): SGHDN, FVKESK. The ends were cut back, 3 bases at V and 8 bases at J, with 12 bases in the middle. The CDR3 spells CASSQRTRATQYF. The DNA of the CDR3 is TGTGCCAGCAGCCAGAGAACTAGAGCTACGCAGTATTTT.

The genes are TRBV6-6 and TRBJ2-3; D not resolved. Trimming shortened V by 5 bases and J by 8 bases, and 17 bases separated the two germline ends. The germline gives CDR1 MNHNY, CDR2 SVGAGI (reference sequence). The CDR3 totals 14 residues. CDR3 amino acids: CASSHGPLVITQYF. The CDR3 DNA reads TGTGCCAGCAGTCACGGACCCCTGGTGATTACGCAGTATTTT.

The chain employs TRBV18 and TRBJ2-5, with 9 bases lining up with TRBD1. The junction had 7 bases not matched to a gene; V was cut back by 4 bases and J by 1 base. CDR1 KGHSH and CDR2 LQKENI come from the germline V gene. The CDR3 is 16 amino acids. CDR3 amino acids: CASSLSTGGGQETQYF. CDR3 bases: TGTGCCAGCTCACTGTCGACAGGGGGTGGCCAAGAGACCCAGTACTTC. The whole variable domain, remainder taken from reference TRBV18 and TRBJ2-5, is NAGVMQNPRHLVRRRGQEARLRCSPMKGHSHVYWYRQLPEEGLKFMVYLQKENIIDESGMPKERFSAEFPKEGPSILRIQQVVRGDSAAYFCASSLSTGGGQETQYFGPGTRLLVL.

The chain has TRBV19 and TRBJ1-2, with D unresolved. Germline V gene lookup returns CDR1 LNHDA and CDR2 SQIVND (reference sequence). The ends were cut back, 1 base at V and 4 bases at J, with 13 bases in the middle. This CDR3 contains 15 residues. CDR3 coding DNA: TGTGCCAGTAGTATAGGAGTCGGCAGAGCCTATGGCTACACCTTC. Protein product: CASSIGVGRAYGYTF.

The rearrangement joins TRBV18 to TRBJ1-6; 8 nucleotides match TRBD1. The CDR3 is 17 amino acids. The germline V gene has CDR1 KGHSH and CDR2 LQKENI. Losses at the gene ends were 3 bases for V and 6 bases for J; bases not matched to a gene: 10. The CDR3 DNA sequence: TGTGCCAGCTCACCGACGGCCCAGGGGGCTTCTAATTCACCCCTCCACTTT. This sequence encodes CASSPTAQGASNSPLHF.

This clone was recorded once. This rearrangement joins TRBV27 to TRBJ1-2, with 7 bases fitting TRBD1. Trimming at V came to 5 bases and at J to 8 bases, leaving 8 bases not matched to a gene. The length of the CDR3 is 13 residues. Germline lookup yields CDR1 MNHEY and CDR2 SMNVEV (reference sequence). For the CDR3, the DNA is TGTGCCAGCAGTAACCCGGGACAGAGGGGCTACACCTTC. Translation: CASSNPGQRGYTF.